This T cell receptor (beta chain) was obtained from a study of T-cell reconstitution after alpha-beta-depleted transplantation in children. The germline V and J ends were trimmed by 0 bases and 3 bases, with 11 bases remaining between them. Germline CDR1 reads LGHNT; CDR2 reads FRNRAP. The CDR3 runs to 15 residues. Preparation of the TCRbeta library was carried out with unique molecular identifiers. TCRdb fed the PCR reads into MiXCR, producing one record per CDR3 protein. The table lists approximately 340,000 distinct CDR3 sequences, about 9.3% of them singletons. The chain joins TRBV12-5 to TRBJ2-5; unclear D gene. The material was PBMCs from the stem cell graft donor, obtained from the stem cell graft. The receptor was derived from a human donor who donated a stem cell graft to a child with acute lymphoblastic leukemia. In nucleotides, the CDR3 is TGTGCTAGTGGTTTGGTAACCGGGTCTAAAGAGACCCAGTACTTC. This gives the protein CASGLVTGSKETQYF. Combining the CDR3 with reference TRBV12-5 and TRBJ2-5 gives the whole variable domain DARVTQTPRHKVTEMGQEVTMRCQPILGHNTVFWYRQTMMQGLELLAYFRNRAPLDDSGMPKDRFSAEMPDATLATLKIQPSEPRDSAVYFCASGLVTGSKETQYFGPGTRLLVL.